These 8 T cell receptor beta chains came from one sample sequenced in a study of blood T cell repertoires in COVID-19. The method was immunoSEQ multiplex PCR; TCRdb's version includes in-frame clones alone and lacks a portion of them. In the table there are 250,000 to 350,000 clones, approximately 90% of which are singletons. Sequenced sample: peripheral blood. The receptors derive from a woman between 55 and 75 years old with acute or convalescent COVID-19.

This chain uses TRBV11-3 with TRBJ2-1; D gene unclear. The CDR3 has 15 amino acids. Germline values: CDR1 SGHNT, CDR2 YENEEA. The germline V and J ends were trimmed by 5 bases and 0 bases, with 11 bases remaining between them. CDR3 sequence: CASSLSRGSYNEQFF. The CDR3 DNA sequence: TGTGCCAGCAGCCTAAGCCGTGGCTCCTACAATGAGCAGTTCTTC.

The CDR3: CASSHTAFNQPQHF. The CDR3 DNA follows: TGTGCCAGCAGCCATACAGCCTTCAATCAGCCCCAGCATTTT. J is TRBJ1-5 and V is TRBV7-2; D is unclear. From germline, CDR1 is SGHTA and CDR2 FQGNSA. The CDR3 consists of 14 residues. Trimming removed 5 bases from V and 3 bases from J, with 11 bases in between.

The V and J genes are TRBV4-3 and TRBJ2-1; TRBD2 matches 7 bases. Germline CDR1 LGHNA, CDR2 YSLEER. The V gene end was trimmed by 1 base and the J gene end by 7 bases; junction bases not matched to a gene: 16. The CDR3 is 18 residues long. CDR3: CASSQAYMGGSGVNEQFF. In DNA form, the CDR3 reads TGCGCCAGCAGCCAAGCATACATGGGGGGGAGCGGAGTGAATGAGCAGTTCTTC.

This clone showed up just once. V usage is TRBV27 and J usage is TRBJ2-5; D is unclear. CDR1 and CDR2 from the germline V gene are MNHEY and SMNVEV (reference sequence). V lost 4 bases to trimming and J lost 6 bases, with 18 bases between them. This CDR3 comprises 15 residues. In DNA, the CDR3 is TGTGCCAGCAGTTCACGATTCTCGAGCGTGCAGACCCAGTACTTC. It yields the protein CASSSRFSSVQTQYF.

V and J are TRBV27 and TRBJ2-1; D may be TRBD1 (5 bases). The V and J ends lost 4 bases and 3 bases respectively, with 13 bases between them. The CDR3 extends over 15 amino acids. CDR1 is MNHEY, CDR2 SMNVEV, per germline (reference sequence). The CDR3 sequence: CASSYRQGFYNEQFF. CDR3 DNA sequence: TGTGCCAGCAGTTATAGGCAGGGTTTCTACAATGAGCAGTTCTTC.

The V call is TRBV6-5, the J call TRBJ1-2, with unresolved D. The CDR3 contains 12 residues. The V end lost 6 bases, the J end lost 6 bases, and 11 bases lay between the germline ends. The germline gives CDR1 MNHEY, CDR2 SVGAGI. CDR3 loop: CASRRGGDGYTF. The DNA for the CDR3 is TGTGCCAGCAGGAGAGGAGGTGATGGCTACACCTTC.

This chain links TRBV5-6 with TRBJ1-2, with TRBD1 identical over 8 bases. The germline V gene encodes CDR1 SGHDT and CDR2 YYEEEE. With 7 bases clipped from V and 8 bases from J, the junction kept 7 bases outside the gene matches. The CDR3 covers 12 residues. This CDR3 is CASGRTGSGYTF. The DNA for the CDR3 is TGTGCCAGCGGAAGGACAGGGAGCGGCTACACCTTC.

Here the CDR3 DNA reads TGTGCCAGCAGTGACGTGGGGGGGACCCAGTACTTC. Encoded protein: CASSDVGGTQYF. This chain uses TRBV25-1 with TRBJ2-5; tentatively, D is TRBD2 (6 bases). CDR1 and CDR2 (germline): MGHDK, SYGVNS. V was clipped by 3 bases and J by 7 bases, with 9 bases between them. The CDR3 has 12 amino acids.